This entry features one T cell receptor (beta chain) sequence. Only a few counts were recorded for this clonotype. No cognate antigen has been identified for it. Per-nucleotide qualities are absent, and no much larger clonotype sits a single base away. The CDR3 runs 15 residues from the cysteine to the phenylalanine. The only DNA kept is the CDR3, 45 bases in frame from the first base. The germline V gene encodes CDR1 LGHDT and CDR2 YNNKEL (reference sequence). Relative to germline, V is 4 bases shorter and J is 0 bases shorter, with 12 bases between their ends. The donors were 40 or so Caucasian individuals from Russia, aged 6 to 90 years, who were systemically healthy. About 10 milliliters of peripheral blood were collected from each donor into EDTA-treated Vacutainer tubes. Ficoll-Paque density-gradient centrifugation was used to isolate PBMCs, with at least 7 million per sample. Trizol reagent was used to extract total RNA from the PBMCs, yielding at least 6 micrograms per sample. For every donor, flow cytometry on a PBMC aliquot measured the percentage of naive CD45RAhigh/CD27high T cells.

This entry is derived from a study of blood T cells in healthy people across ages (dated by TCRdb to the mid-2010s). For the study in its entirety: In model experiments, template switching captured about one uniquely barcoded TCR beta cDNA molecule for every two T cells. Two additional independent replicas of 1 million unique cDNA reads from the same blood draw were analyzed for two donors (one aged 18 to 30 and one aged 80 or older). To avoid experimental bias, donors of different ages were distributed randomly across sequencing lanes. To track age-related changes in TCR beta repertoire diversity, the study relied on deep sequencing normalized with unique cDNA molecular identifiers. The donors were split into four age groups: young (average about 15 years), middle-aged (39), aged (about 62) and long-lived (under 85).

Library preparation employed 5' RACE. TCRdb shows the sequencer as Illumina HiSeq 2500. The second PCR ran for about 7 to 11 cycles and used a J-beta primer mix along with a sample-barcoded 5' primer. Each TCR beta cDNA molecule received a unique molecular identifier from a template-switch 5' adaptor carrying 12 random nucleotides. Each sample yielded at least 3 million CDR3-containing paired-end reads. All of the RNA was converted into first-strand cDNA using the Mint cDNA synthesis kit, with a TRBC-specific oligonucleotide serving as the primer. All cDNA was treated with uracil-DNA glycosylase and then went through a first 18-cycle PCR with the universal primers M1SS and BC2_uni_R. Under the source paper's analysis protocol: For normalization, 1 million high-quality reads were randomly selected from each sample, with every read carrying a distinct molecular identifier. Reads with shared molecular identifiers were discarded instead of being binned into consensus sequences. CDR3 identification, clonotype clustering and error correction used MiTCR with a Q25 quality threshold and the strictest error-elimination algorithm. A nonparametric unseen species model with Euler transformation was used to estimate a lower bound on total TCR beta diversity. The public sequencing data were trimmed at Q25 with fastp and processed into clonotypes with MiXCR by TCRdb, which kept only in-frame beta chains. Rows with one shared CDR3 protein collapse into an entry with the most common genes and DNA. The V and J calls reflect TCRdb's pipeline rather than the authors' work. The sample contains about 730,000 distinct CDR3 sequences, more than 40% of them found a single time. The leading ten clones occupy roughly 19% of the sample.

What the authors observed across the whole study: Compared with the aged group, the long-lived group had more naive CD4+ T cells, fewer expanded clones and increased TCR diversity, a pattern suggesting age selection. The percentage of naive T cells measured by flow cytometry correlated strongly with observed TCR beta diversity. Total diversity estimates from one million sequenced T cells were considered lower bounds and underestimates. Since profiling was done on bulk unsorted PBMCs, naive and antigen-experienced compartments could not be conclusively compared. Because donor CMV infection status was unknown, age-related changes in expanded clonotypes were potentially confounded. Observed TCR beta diversity per million T cells fell roughly linearly with age, and a significant reduction was already apparent by age around 39.

Sequencing was carried out using blood. The sequence joins TRBV3-1 to TRBJ2-5; the D gene is possibly TRBD2, with 5 bases matching. The clonotype was recovered from a woman aged 55-75 years in good health. The DNA sequence is given as TGTGCCAGCAGCCCGGACTCTTCGTACCAAGAGACCCAGTACTTC. This codes for CASSPDSSYQETQYF.